Each of the 17 T cell receptor beta chains below was sequenced from the same sample in a study of radiotherapy plus CTLA-4 blockade in lung cancer (dated by TCRdb to the late 2010s). The receptor library was made with the immunoSEQ multiplex PCR assay. Not all clones reach the TCRdb copy of this immuneACCESS table, which keeps in-frame sequences only. Checked studies attribute under half of the gap to unresolved V genes and leave the rest unexplained. This sample is represented by about 50,000 clones; approximately 84% of them were singletons. The top ten clonotypes cover roughly 4.9% of the sample. Material: peripheral blood, obtained from a patient treated with radiotherapy plus ipilimumab. The origin of the receptors is a human donor with non-small cell lung cancer whose response to radiotherapy plus ipilimumab could not be evaluated.

This chain links TRBV7-3 with TRBJ1-1; D is unclear. Germline CDR1 SGHTA, CDR2 FQGTGA. Trimming cost V 1 base and J 3 bases, with 9 bases left between them. The CDR3 is 14 amino acids. In DNA, the CDR3 is TGTGCCAGCAGCTTAAGGGCGGGTTACACTGAAGCTTTCTTT. Its translation is CASSLRAGYTEAFF.

This sequence joins TRBV19 and TRBJ1-1, with a tentative D call TRBD1 (6 bases). The germline V and J ends were trimmed by 9 bases and 10 bases, with 15 bases remaining between them. CDR1 and CDR2 from the germline V gene are LNHDA and SQIVND (reference sequence). The CDR3 loop spans 11 amino acids. CDR3 in DNA: TGTGCCAGCGACAACTTAGGGGGAGCTTTCTTT. It yields the protein CASDNLGGAFF.

V usage is TRBV5-4 and J usage is TRBJ2-3, with D possibly TRBD1 on 7 matching bases. V shed 3 bases and J shed 2 bases, with 13 bases lying between them. The CDR3 is made up of 15 amino acids. Looked up from germline, CDR1 is SGHNT and CDR2 is YYREEE (reference sequence). The CDR3 region is CASSYRQGLTDTQYF. CDR3 coding DNA: TGTGCCAGCAGCTACCGACAGGGACTCACAGATACGCAGTATTTT.

This chain joins TRBV7-9 and TRBJ1-3, with a tentative D call TRBD1 (6 bases). The CDR3 consists of 13 residues. V gave up 6 bases and J gave up 4 bases, with 10 bases separating them. Germline loops: CDR1 SEHNR, CDR2 FQNEAQ (reference sequence). The CDR3 nucleotides are TGTGCCAGCAGGAGAGGGGGAGGAAACACCATATATTTT. It codes for CASRRGGGNTIYF.

This clone was observed a few times. V usage is TRBV28 and J usage is TRBJ1-5; 7 nucleotides agree with TRBD1. Germline V lookup: CDR1 MDHEN, CDR2 SYDVKM. The CDR3 consists of 17 residues. The junction had 9 bases not matched to a gene; V was cut back by 4 bases and J by 0 bases. The CDR3 nucleotides read TGTGCCAGCAGTTCGATGACAGGGAGAAATAGCAATCAGCCCCAGCATTTT. This encodes CASSSMTGRNSNQPQHF.

The V gene is TRBV7-2, the J gene TRBJ1-5, with D tentatively TRBD1 (6 bases). The CDR3 consists of 13 residues. With 6 bases removed from V and 5 bases from J, the gap between germline ends came to 11 bases. Germline lookup yields CDR1 SGHTA and CDR2 FQGNSA. The CDR3 protein is CASSRGGDQPQHF. The CDR3 DNA follows: TGTGCCAGCAGTAGGGGGGGCGATCAGCCCCAGCATTTT.

The chain couples TRBV28 to TRBJ1-5; D gene unclear. The germline gives CDR1 MDHEN, CDR2 SYDVKM. V was trimmed by 8 bases and J by 7 bases, leaving 15 bases between them. The CDR3 runs to 13 residues. The CDR3 sequence is CASQKDFSQPQHF. The CDR3 bases are TGTGCCAGCCAAAAGGACTTTTCACAGCCCCAGCATTTT.

The J gene is TRBJ1-2, the V gene TRBV30; 7 bases match TRBD1. V lost 4 bases and J lost 6; bases outside the gene matches: 8. This CDR3 has 13 amino acids. In germline, CDR1 is GTSNPN, CDR2 SVGIG (reference sequence). This chain's CDR3 is CAWILGTVDGYTF. In DNA form, the CDR3 reads TGTGCCTGGATCTTAGGGACAGTGGATGGCTACACCTTC.

This clone showed up just a few times. The chain has TRBV28 and TRBJ1-1; 8 nucleotides line up with TRBD1. Trimming took 5 bases from V and 4 from J; bases not matched to a gene: 9. There are 15 residues in the CDR3. Germline V gives CDR1 MDHEN, CDR2 SYDVKM. The CDR3 coding sequence is TGTGCCAGCAGTCACCGGGACAGGCAACGCACTGAAGCTTTCTTT. It specifies CASSHRDRQRTEAFF.

This clone showed up just once. The sample contains more than one DNA sequence encoding this CDR3. The chain links TRBV7-3 to TRBJ2-3; possibly TRBD2 for D (6 bases). Germline V gene data show CDR1 as SGHTA and CDR2 as FQGTGA. This CDR3 has 16 amino acids. The V gene lost 0 bases and the J gene lost 1 base, with 11 bases spanning the gap. The DNA for the CDR3 is TGTGCCAGCAGCTTAACTCGGGGGTCCCGCACAGATACGCAGTATTTT. Translated: CASSLTRGSRTDTQYF.

The chain couples TRBV5-1 to TRBJ2-1; 12 bases line up with TRBD2. After removal of 4 bases from V and 4 bases from J, the junction contained 12 bases not matched to a gene. Germline V CDR1 and CDR2: SGHRS, YFSETQ. The CDR3 sequence is 18 residues long. Written as DNA, the CDR3 is TGCGCCAGCAGCCCACGGACTAGCGGGGCTCAAGGATACAATGAGCAGTTCTTC. Protein product: CASSPRTSGAQGYNEQFF. Looking up the rest from reference TRBV5-1 and TRBJ2-1 gives the full variable domain: KAGVTQTPRYLIKTRGQQVTLSCSPISGHRSVSWYQQTPGQGLQFLFEYFSETQRNKGNFPGRFSGRQFSNSRSEMNVSTLELGDSALYLCASSPRTSGAQGYNEQFFGPGTRLTVL.

This sequence joins TRBV10-3 and TRBJ2-5; 14 bases are a match to TRBD2. V lost 10 bases and J lost 5; bases outside the gene matches: 3. CDR3 size: 13 residues. The germline V gene encodes CDR1 ENHRY and CDR2 SYGVKD. The CDR3 is CATGTSGSETQYF. DNA of the CDR3: TGTGCCACCGGGACTAGCGGGAGTGAGACCCAGTACTTC.

J is TRBJ2-3 and V is TRBV30; 9 nucleotides align to TRBD1. Per germline, CDR1 GTSNPN and CDR2 SVGIG (reference sequence). V lost 0 bases and J lost 6; bases outside the gene matches: 7. This CDR3 has 15 residues. The CDR3 sequence: CAWSVGTGSWDTQYF. The CDR3 bases are TGTGCCTGGAGTGTAGGGACAGGGAGTTGGGATACGCAGTATTTT.

V usage is TRBV6-5 and J usage is TRBJ2-1, with TRBD2 identical over 13 bases. Germline V gives CDR1 MNHEY, CDR2 SVGAGI. This CDR3 contains 16 residues. V gave up 0 bases and J gave up 5 bases; unmatched junction bases: 1. CDR3 in DNA: TGTGCCAGCAGTTACTCCGGACTAGCGGGAGACAATGAGCAGTTCTTC. Its translation is CASSYSGLAGDNEQFF.

CDR3 residues: CASSSRLAGGAAYEQYF. Written as DNA, the CDR3 is TGTGCCAGCAGCTCGCGACTAGCGGGGGGGGCGGCCTACGAGCAGTACTTC. V gene TRBV7-2 combines with J gene TRBJ2-7; 14 bases are a match to TRBD2. The CDR3 is 17 amino acids. The V gene's germline CDR1 is SGHTA and CDR2 FQGNSA. Losses at the gene ends were 4 bases for V and 2 bases for J; bases not matched to a gene: 7.

CDR3 nucleotides: TGTGCCAGCAGACACGCGGGAGGCTCCTACAATGAGCAGTTCTTC. The encoded protein is CASRHAGGSYNEQFF. This chain connects TRBV7-3 to TRBJ2-1, with 8 bases lining up with TRBD2. The J segment lost 0 bases and the V segment lost 6 bases, leaving 4 bases of the junction unmatched. Germline V gene data show CDR1 as SGHTA and CDR2 as FQGTGA. The CDR3 spans 15 residues.

The V gene is TRBV29-1, the J gene TRBJ2-1; no definite D call. This CDR3 has 11 residues. Germline CDR1 and CDR2: SQVTM and ANQGSEA. The germline V and J ends were trimmed by 3 bases and 9 bases, with 9 bases remaining between them. The CDR3 loop is CSVDLSREQFF. CDR3 nucleotides: TGCAGCGTTGACCTATCGCGTGAGCAGTTCTTC.